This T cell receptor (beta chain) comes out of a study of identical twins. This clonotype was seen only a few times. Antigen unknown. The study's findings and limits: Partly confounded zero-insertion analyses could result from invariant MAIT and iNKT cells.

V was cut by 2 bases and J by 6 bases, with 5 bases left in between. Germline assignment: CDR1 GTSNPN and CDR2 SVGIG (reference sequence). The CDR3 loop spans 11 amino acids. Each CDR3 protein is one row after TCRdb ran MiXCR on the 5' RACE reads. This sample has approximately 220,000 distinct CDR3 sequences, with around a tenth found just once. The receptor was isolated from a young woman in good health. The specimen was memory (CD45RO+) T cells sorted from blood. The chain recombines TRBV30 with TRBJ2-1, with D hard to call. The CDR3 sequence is CAWSRANEQFF. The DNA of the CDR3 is TGTGCCTGGAGTAGGGCCAATGAGCAGTTCTTC.